A single sample is the source of the 5 T cell receptor beta chains below, sequenced in a study of Tregs in tolerant kidney transplant recipients. Here immunoSEQ multiplex PCR was the method, and the copy in TCRdb shows in-frame clones only, minus some. The profile shows about 61,000 clones, over 75% of them singletons. The sequenced sample was Tregs from blood, obtained before the transplant. Receptors originate from a human donor who received a combined kidney and bone marrow transplant.

V gene TRBV30 combines with J gene TRBJ1-2, with D perhaps TRBD1 (5 bases). The germline CDR1 and CDR2 sequences are GTSNPN and SVGIG (reference sequence). The CDR3 spans 20 residues. The germline V and J ends were trimmed by 0 bases and 2 bases, with 28 bases remaining between them. CDR3 nucleotides: TGTGCCTGGAGTGTCCTGGGTAGGGGAATAACCCCTGGGAGCAACTATGGCTACACCTTC. This encodes CAWSVLGRGITPGSNYGYTF.

This sequence joins TRBV6-5 and TRBJ1-5; no clear D. This CDR3 is built from 11 residues. Looked up from germline, CDR1 is MNHEY and CDR2 is SVGAGI. V was pared by 5 bases and J by 15 bases, with 14 bases between. In DNA, the CDR3 is TGTGCCAGCAGTAAACACAACATGTGGCATTTT. Residues: CASSKHNMWHF.

The rearrangement links TRBV28 to TRBJ2-2; no firm D call. The CDR3 runs 16 residues. The V and J ends lost 4 bases and 0 bases respectively, with 12 bases between them. CDR1 MDHEN and CDR2 SYDVKM come from the germline V gene. CDR3 sequence (DNA): TGTGCCAGCAGTTCTCCCGGACCTTCGAACACCGGGGAGCTGTTTTTT. Its protein is CASSSPGPSNTGELFF.

The chain joins TRBV30 to TRBJ1-1, with D possibly TRBD1 on 6 matching bases. V lost 1 base, J lost 3 bases, and 9 bases lay in between. CDR1 is GTSNPN, CDR2 SVGIG, per germline (reference sequence). The CDR3 contains 13 residues. The DNA of the CDR3 is TGTGCCTGGAGTGAGGGACAAGACACTGAAGCTTTCTTT. Its translation is CAWSEGQDTEAFF.

The gene calls are TRBV7-2 and TRBJ1-5, with unresolved D. Germline-derived CDR1 and CDR2 are SGHTA and FQGNSA. V gave up 5 bases and J gave up 4 bases, with 9 bases separating them. CDR3 length: 13 amino acids. The CDR3 is CASSRQPNQPQHF. Written as DNA, the CDR3 is TGTGCCAGCAGCCGACAACCGAATCAGCCCCAGCATTTT.